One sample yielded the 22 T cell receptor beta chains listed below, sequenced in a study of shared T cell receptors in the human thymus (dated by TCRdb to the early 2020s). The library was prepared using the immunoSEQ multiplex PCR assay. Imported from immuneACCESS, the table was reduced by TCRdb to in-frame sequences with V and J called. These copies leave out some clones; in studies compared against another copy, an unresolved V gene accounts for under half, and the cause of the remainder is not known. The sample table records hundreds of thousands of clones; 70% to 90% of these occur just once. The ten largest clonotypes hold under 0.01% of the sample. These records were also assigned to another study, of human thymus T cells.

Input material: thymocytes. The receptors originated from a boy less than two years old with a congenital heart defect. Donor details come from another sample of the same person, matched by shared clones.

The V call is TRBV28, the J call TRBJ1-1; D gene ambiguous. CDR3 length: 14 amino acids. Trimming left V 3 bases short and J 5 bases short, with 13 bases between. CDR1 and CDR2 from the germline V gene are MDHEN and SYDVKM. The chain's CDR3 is CASSFGVGPTEAFF. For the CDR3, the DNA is TGTGCCAGCAGTTTCGGGGTCGGGCCGACTGAAGCTTTCTTT.

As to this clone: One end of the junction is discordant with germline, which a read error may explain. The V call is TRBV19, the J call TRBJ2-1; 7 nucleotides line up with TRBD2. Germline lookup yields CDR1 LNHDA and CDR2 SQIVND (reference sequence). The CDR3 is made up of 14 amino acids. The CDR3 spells CASSISLPAGEQFF. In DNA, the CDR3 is TGTGCCAGTAGTATATCCCTACCGGCGGGAGAGCAATTCTTC.

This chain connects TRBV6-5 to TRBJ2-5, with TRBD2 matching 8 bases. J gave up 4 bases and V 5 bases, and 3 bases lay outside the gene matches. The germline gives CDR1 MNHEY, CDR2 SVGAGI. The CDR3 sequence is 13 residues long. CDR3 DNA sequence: TGTGCCAGCAGTCCGGGGGGGCGAGAGACCCAGTACTTC. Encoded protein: CASSPGGRETQYF.

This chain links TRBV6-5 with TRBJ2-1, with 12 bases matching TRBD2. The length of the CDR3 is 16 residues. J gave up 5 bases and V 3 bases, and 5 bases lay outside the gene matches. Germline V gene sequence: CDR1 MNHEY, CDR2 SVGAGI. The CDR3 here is CASSYWSSGRDNEQFF. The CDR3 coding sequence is TGTGCCAGCAGTTATTGGTCTAGCGGGAGGGACAATGAGCAGTTCTTC.

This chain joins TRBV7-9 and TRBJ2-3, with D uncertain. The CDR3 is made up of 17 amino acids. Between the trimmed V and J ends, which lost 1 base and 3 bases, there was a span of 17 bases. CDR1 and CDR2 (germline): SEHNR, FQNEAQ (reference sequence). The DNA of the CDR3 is TGTGCCAGCAGCTTAGACCGACTGGCCGGCTCAACAGATACGCAGTATTTT. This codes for CASSLDRLAGSTDTQYF.

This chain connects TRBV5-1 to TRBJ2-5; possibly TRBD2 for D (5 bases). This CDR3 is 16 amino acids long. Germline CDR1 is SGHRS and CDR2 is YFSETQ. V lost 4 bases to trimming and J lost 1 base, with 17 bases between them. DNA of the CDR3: TGCGCCAGCAGCCATTCGAATAGCGAAATCCAAGAGACCCAGTACTTC. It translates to CASSHSNSEIQETQYF.

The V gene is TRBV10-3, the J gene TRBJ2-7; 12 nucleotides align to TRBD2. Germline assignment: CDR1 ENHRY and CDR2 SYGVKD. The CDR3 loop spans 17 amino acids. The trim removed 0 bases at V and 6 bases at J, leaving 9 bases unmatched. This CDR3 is CAISESTTSGRFFEQYF. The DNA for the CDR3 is TGTGCCATCAGTGAGTCGACGACTAGCGGGAGATTCTTCGAGCAGTACTTC.

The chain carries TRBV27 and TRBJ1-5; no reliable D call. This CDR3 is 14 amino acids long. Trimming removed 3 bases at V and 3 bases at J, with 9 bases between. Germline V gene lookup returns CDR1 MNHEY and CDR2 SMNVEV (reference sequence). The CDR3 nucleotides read TGTGCCAGCAGTTTTGCCCCAGACAATCAGCCCCAGCATTTT. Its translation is CASSFAPDNQPQHF.

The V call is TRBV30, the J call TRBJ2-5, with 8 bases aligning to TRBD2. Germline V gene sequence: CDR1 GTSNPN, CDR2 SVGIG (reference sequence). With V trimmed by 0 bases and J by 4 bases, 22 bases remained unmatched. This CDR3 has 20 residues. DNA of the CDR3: TGTGCCTGGAGTGTCACCGGTAAAACACTTAGCGGGATCTCTTCAGAGACCCAGTACTTC. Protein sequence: CAWSVTGKTLSGISSETQYF.

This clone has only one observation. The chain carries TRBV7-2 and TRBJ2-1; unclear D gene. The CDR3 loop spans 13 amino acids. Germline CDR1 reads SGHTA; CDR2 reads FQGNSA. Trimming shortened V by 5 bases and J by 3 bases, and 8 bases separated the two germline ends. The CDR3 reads CASSPRDYNEQFF. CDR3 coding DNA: TGTGCCAGCAGCCCACGAGACTACAATGAGCAGTTCTTC.

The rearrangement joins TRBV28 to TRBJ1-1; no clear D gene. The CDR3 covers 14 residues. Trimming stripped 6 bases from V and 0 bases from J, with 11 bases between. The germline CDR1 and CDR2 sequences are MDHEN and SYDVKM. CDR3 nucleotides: TGTGCCAGCAGAACAAGATTTTTGAACACTGAAGCTTTCTTT. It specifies CASRTRFLNTEAFF. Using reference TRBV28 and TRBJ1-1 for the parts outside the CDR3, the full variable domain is DVKVTQSSRYLVKRTGEKVFLECVQDMDHENMFWYRQDPGLGLRLIYFSYDVKMKEKGDIPEGYSVSREKKERFSLILESASTNQTSMYLCASRTRFLNTEAFFGQGTRLTVV.

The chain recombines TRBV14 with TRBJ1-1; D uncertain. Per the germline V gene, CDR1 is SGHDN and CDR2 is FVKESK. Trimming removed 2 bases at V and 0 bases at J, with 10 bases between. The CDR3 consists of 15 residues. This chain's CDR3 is CASSQNEEMNTEAFF. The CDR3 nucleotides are TGTGCCAGCAGCCAAAACGAGGAGATGAACACTGAAGCTTTCTTT.

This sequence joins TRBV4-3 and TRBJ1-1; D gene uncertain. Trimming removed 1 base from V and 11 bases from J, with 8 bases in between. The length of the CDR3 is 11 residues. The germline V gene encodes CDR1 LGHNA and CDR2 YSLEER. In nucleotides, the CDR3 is TGCGCCAGCAGCCAAGGCCAGCGGGCTTTCTTT. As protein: CASSQGQRAFF.

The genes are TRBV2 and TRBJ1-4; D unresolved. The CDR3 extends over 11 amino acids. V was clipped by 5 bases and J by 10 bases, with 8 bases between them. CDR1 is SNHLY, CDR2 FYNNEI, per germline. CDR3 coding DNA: TGTGCCAGCAGTAAGCTCGGAAAACTGTTTTTT. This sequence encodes CASSKLGKLFF.

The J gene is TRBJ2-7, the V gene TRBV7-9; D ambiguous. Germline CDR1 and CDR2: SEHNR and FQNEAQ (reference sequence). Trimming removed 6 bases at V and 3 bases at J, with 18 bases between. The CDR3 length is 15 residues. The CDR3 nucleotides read TGTGCCAGCAGTCCCACTCGCCCGAACGGCTACGAGCAGTACTTC. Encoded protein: CASSPTRPNGYEQYF.

CDR3 sequence: CASRDRWTHEQFF. The CDR3 nucleotides read TGTGCCAGCAGGGACAGGTGGACACATGAGCAGTTCTTC. The rearrangement uses TRBV25-1 and TRBJ2-1, with 7 bases fitting TRBD1. This CDR3 spans 13 amino acids. Germline values: CDR1 MGHDK, CDR2 SYGVNS. J gave up 8 bases and V 6 bases, and 7 bases lay outside the gene matches.

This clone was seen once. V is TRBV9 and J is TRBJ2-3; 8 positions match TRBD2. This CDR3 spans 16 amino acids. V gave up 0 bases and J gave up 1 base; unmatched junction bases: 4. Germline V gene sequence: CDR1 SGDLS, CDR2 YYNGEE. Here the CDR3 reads CASSVVGGGRTDTQYF. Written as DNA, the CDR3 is TGTGCCAGCAGCGTAGTAGGCGGGGGGCGCACAGATACGCAGTATTTT.

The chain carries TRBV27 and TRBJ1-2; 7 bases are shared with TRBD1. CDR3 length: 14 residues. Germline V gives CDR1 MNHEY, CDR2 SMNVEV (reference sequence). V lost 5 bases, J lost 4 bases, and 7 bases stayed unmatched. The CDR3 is CASSPTGAAYGYTF. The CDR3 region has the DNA TGTGCCAGCAGTCCTACAGGGGCGGCCTATGGCTACACCTTC.

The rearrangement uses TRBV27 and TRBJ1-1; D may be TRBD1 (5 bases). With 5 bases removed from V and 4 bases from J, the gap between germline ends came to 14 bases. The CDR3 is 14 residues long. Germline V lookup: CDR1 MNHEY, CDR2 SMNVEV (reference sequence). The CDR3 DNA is TGTGCCAGCAGTGTCAGGGTCATCGGCACTGAAGCTTTCTTT. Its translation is CASSVRVIGTEAFF.

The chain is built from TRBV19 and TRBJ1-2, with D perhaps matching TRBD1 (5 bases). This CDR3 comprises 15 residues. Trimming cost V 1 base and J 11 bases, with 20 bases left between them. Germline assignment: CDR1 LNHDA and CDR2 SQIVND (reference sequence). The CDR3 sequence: CASSIALSKGIGYTF. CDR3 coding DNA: TGTGCCAGTAGTATAGCCCTCTCCAAGGGGATAGGATACACCTTC. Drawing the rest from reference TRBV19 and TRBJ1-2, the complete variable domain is DGGITQSPKYLFRKEGQNVTLSCEQNLNHDAMYWYRQDPGQGLRLIYYSQIVNDFQKGDIAEGYSVSREKKESFPLTVTSAQKNPTAFYLCASSIALSKGIGYTFGSGTRLTVV.

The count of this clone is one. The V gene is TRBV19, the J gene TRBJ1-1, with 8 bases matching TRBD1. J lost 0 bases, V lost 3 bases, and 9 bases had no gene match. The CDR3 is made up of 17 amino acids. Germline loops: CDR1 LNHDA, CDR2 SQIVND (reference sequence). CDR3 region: CASSIRDRRALNTEAFF. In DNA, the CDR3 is TGTGCCAGTAGTATCCGGGACAGGCGTGCCTTGAACACTGAAGCTTTCTTT.

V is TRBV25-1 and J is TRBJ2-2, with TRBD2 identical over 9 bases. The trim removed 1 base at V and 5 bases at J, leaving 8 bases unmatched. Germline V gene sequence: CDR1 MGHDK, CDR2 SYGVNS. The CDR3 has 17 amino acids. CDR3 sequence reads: CASSEFRTSENTGELFF. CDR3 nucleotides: TGTGCCAGCAGTGAATTTAGGACTAGCGAAAATACCGGGGAGCTGTTTTTT.